A single sample is the source of the 16 T cell receptor beta chains below, sequenced in a study of blood T cell repertoires in COVID-19. Some clones are missing from TCRdb's copy, which holds only in-frame ones; the method was immunoSEQ multiplex PCR. The data hold about 99,000 clones, with around 90% observed a single time. The sequenced material came from peripheral blood. The receptors were sampled from an elderly woman in a cohort sampled during active COVID-19.

This chain links TRBV11-3 with TRBJ2-1, with D tentatively TRBD1 (5 bases). Germline V gene data show CDR1 as SGHNT and CDR2 as YENEEA. The CDR3 totals 12 residues. Trimming pared 5 bases from V and 8 bases from J, leaving 10 bases between. The CDR3 DNA is TGTGCCAGCAGCCGTCAGGGCGATGAGCAGTTCTTC. Its translation: CASSRQGDEQFF. The complete variable domain, with remaining parts taken from reference TRBV11-3 and TRBJ2-1, reads EAGVVQSPRYKIIEKKQPVAFWCNPISGHNTLYWYLQNLGQGPELLIRYENEEAVDDSQLPKDRFSAERLKGVDSTLKIQPAELGDSAVYLCASSRQGDEQFFGPGTRLTVL.

This chain uses TRBV6-2 or TRBV6-3 with TRBJ2-7; D remains unclear. CDR1 is MNHEY and CDR2 is SVGEGT in the germline V gene. Trimming pared 3 bases from V and 2 bases from J, leaving 5 bases between. CDR3 size: 12 residues. The CDR3, as DNA: TGTGCCAGCAGTTATTCAGCCTACGAGCAGTACTTC. Protein sequence: CASSYSAYEQYF.

This chain connects TRBV18 to TRBJ1-1; D may be TRBD1 (5 bases). Germline V CDR1 and CDR2: KGHSH, LQKENI. This CDR3 spans 13 amino acids. V was shortened by 1 base and J by 5 bases, with 8 bases between the two germline ends. DNA for the CDR3: TGTGCCAGCTCACCACGCGACAGAACTGAAGCTTTCTTT. It codes for CASSPRDRTEAFF.

The chain employs TRBV11-2 and TRBJ1-2; D gene ambiguous. The germline gives CDR1 SGHAT, CDR2 FQNNGV. The V end lost 3 bases, the J end lost 4 bases, and 9 bases lay between the germline ends. This CDR3 is 13 amino acids long. CDR3 residues: CASSFSESYGYTF. The CDR3 DNA is TGTGCCAGCAGCTTTTCAGAATCCTATGGCTACACCTTC. Full variable domain (missing parts from reference TRBV11-2 and TRBJ1-2): EAGVAQSPRYKIIEKRQSVAFWCNPISGHATLYWYQQILGQGPKLLIQFQNNGVVDDSQLPKDRFSAERLKGVDSTLKIQPAKLEDSAVYLCASSFSESYGYTFGSGTRLTVV.

This chain joins TRBV2 and TRBJ2-5; TRBD1 matches 11 bases. Trimming took 6 bases from V and 4 from J; bases not matched to a gene: 4. CDR1 is SNHLY and CDR2 is FYNNEI in the germline V gene. There are 14 residues in the CDR3. As DNA, the CDR3 is TGTGCCAGCAGGTCCGGGACAGGGGGAGAGACCCAGTACTTC. Residues: CASRSGTGGETQYF.

The chain couples TRBV12-2 to TRBJ2-7; TRBD1 is the table's D call and was not checked against the DNA. TRBV12-2 is flagged as a pseudogene. This CDR3 spans 15 amino acids. The CDR3 sequence: CASRLEGDRHYEQYF. The CDR3 DNA reads as TGTGCAAGTCGCTTAGAAGGGGACAGGCACTACGAGCAGTACTTC.

This rearrangement joins TRBV11-2 to TRBJ1-2; no clear D. With 5 bases removed from V and 4 bases from J, the gap between germline ends came to 14 bases. The length of the CDR3 is 14 residues. Germline CDR1 reads SGHAT; CDR2 reads FQNNGV. In DNA form, the CDR3 reads TGTGCCAGCAGCACGAGCCTGGACTCCTATGGCTACACCTTC. It is translated as CASSTSLDSYGYTF.

This chain links TRBV12-2 with TRBJ2-7; no DNA check was done on the table's D call, TRBD1. TRBV12-2 constitutes a pseudogene. The CDR3 runs to 14 residues. In DNA, the CDR3 is TGTGCAAGTCGCTCAGGACAGGGAGGAAACGAGCAGTACTTC. Residues: CASRSGQGGNEQYF.

The chain recombines TRBV7-9 with TRBJ2-7, with D possibly TRBD2 on 6 matching bases. This CDR3 has 15 residues. V was pared by 5 bases and J by 5 bases, with 19 bases between. The germline gives CDR1 SEHNR, CDR2 FQNEAQ (reference sequence). CDR3 DNA sequence: TGTGCCAGCAGCACAACCCCGGGAGTGAGGAACGAGCAGTACTTC. It is translated as CASSTTPGVRNEQYF.

V usage is TRBV28 and J usage is TRBJ2-7; 7 bases are shared with TRBD2. The V segment lost 3 bases and the J segment 2 bases; nucleotides outside the gene matches: 10. This CDR3 contains 16 residues. CDR1 is MDHEN and CDR2 is SYDVKM in the germline V gene. The CDR3 loop reads CASSFTLAELTYEQYF. The DNA of the CDR3 is TGTGCCAGCAGTTTCACCCTAGCGGAATTAACCTACGAGCAGTACTTC.

The chain carries TRBV5-8 and TRBJ2-3; 14 bases fit TRBD2. Germline V gene sequence: CDR1 SGHTS, CDR2 YDEGEE. The CDR3 runs to 16 residues. V trimming: 4 bases; J trimming: 4 bases; junction bases outside the gene matches: 5. CDR3 protein: CASSAGTSGGPDTQYF. In DNA, the CDR3 is TGTGCCAGCAGCGCCGGGACTAGCGGGGGTCCAGATACGCAGTATTTT.

This clone was seen a single time. This chain links TRBV7-6 with TRBJ2-1; a weak D match, TRBD1 (5 bases). Deletions cut 1 base from V and 9 bases from J, with 19 bases between. The CDR3 sequence is 16 residues long. CDR1 is SGHVS and CDR2 is FNYEAQ in the germline V gene. The CDR3 DNA sequence: TGTGCCAGCAGCTTAGGGTCAGGGCCCCCATTTCTTGAGCAGTTCTTC. Translated: CASSLGSGPPFLEQFF.

This sequence joins TRBV2 and TRBJ2-7; a weak D match, TRBD2 (6 bases). The germline gives CDR1 SNHLY, CDR2 FYNNEI. V was pared by 6 bases and J by 0 bases, with 12 bases between. This CDR3 region has 14 residues. The CDR3 bases are TGTGCCAGCAGGGACCCCGGGAGCTCCTACGAGCAGTACTTC. Amino acid sequence: CASRDPGSSYEQYF.

This clone was observed once. V usage is TRBV28 and J usage is TRBJ1-2; 9 bases are a match to TRBD1. Germline CDR1 is MDHEN and CDR2 is SYDVKM. V trimming: 4 bases; J trimming: 0 bases; junction bases outside the gene matches: 9. CDR3 length equals 17 residues. In DNA form, the CDR3 reads TGTGCCAGCAGTTACATGGGACAGGGCAACCCTAACTATGGCTACACCTTC. Its protein is CASSYMGQGNPNYGYTF.

This chain joins TRBV4-2 and TRBJ1-3; the match to TRBD1 covers 9 bases. Germline V CDR1 and CDR2: LGHNA, YNFKEQ. V dropped 1 base and J dropped 3; count of bases not matched to a gene: 4. The CDR3 loop spans 16 amino acids. CDR3 bases: TGTGCCAGCAGCCAAGGGACAGGGGAGAATGGAAACACCATATATTTT. Encoded protein: CASSQGTGENGNTIYF.

This chain links TRBV29-1 with TRBJ1-2; no firm D call. The V gene's germline CDR1 is SQVTM and CDR2 ANQGSEA. CDR3 length: 12 amino acids. V lost 4 bases, J lost 3 bases, and 9 bases lay in between. The CDR3 here is CSVGEYDYGYTF. CDR3 bases: TGCAGCGTTGGGGAGTATGACTATGGCTACACCTTC. Filled out from reference TRBV29-1 and TRBJ1-2, the complete variable domain reads SAVISQKPSRDICQRGTSLTIQCQVDSQVTMMFWYRQQPGQSLTLIATANQGSEATYESGFVIDKFPISRPNLTFSTLTVSNMSPEDSSIYLCSVGEYDYGYTFGSGTRLTVV.